This T cell receptor beta chain derives from a study of blood T cell repertoires in COVID-19. Looking at the study overall: From the United States, Italy and Spain came samples of acute and convalescent COVID-19.

The table came from immunoSEQ multiplex PCR; TCRdb's copy has only in-frame clones and leaves some out. This sample yields 230,000 or so clones, of which roughly 87% are seen a single time; under 2.5% belongs to the top ten. The source is a man in his forties with active or convalescent COVID-19. Sequenced input: peripheral blood.

Here the CDR3 reads CAWSRGPPPYEQYF. The CDR3 DNA sequence: TGTGCCTGGAGCCGCGGGCCGCCCCCCTACGAGCAGTACTTC. The chain recombines TRBV30 with TRBJ2-7; tentatively, D is TRBD2 (5 bases). The germline V gene encodes CDR1 GTSNPN and CDR2 SVGIG (reference sequence). The V end lost 3 bases, the J end lost 2 bases, and 14 bases lay between the germline ends. The CDR3 loop spans 14 amino acids.